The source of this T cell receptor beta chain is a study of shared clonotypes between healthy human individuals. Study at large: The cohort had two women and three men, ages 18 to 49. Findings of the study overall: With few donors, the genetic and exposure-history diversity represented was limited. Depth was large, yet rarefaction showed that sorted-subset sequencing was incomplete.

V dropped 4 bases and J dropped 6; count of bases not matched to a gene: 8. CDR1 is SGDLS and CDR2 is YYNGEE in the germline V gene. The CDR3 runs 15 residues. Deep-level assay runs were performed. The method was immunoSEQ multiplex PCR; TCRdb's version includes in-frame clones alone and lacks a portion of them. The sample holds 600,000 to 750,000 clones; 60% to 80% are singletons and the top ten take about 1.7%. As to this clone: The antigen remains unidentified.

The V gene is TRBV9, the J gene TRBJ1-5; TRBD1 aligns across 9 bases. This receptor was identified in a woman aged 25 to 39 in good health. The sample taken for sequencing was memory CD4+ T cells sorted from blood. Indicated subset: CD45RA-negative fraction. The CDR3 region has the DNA TGTGCCAGCAGCTCGAGCGGGACAGGGATTCAGCCCCAGCATTTT. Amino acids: CASSSSGTGIQPQHF.